A selection of T cell receptor beta chains follows, all from one sample in a study of beta chain features in type 1 diabetes. The data were produced by immunoSEQ multiplex PCR, yet TCRdb's version contains in-frame clones alone and is incomplete. The table has 140,000 or so clones, about 9.4% seen once. The sequencing input was naive CD4+ T cells from blood. The receptors stem from a man aged 18 to 35 in good health. CDR3s include the opening cysteine and the closing phenylalanine or tryptophan. Fields, in order: CDR3 length, D gene, J gene, clone size, V gene, CDR3 DNA, CDR3 protein. A D gene is named only where the DNA matches it firmly. Expanded clones are given a class, and other clones once, few, many or no size at all.

11 - TRBJ1-2 - TRBV6-5 TGTGCCAGCAAAGGGGAGGATGGCTACACCTTC CASKGEDGYTF
16 - TRBJ2-3 - TRBV9 TGTGCCAGCAGCGTATATGATCGAGGGCGAGCAGATACGCAGTATTTT CASSVYDRGRADTQYF
14 - TRBJ2-3 - TRBV4-3 TGCGCCAGCAGCCAAGACAGGGCCCCAGATACGCAGTATTTT CASSQDRAPDTQYF
15 - TRBJ2-7 few TRBV6-5 TGTGCCAGCAGCCTGCTAGCAGCTGGGACCTACGAGCAGTACTTC CASSLLAAGTYEQYF
15 - TRBJ2-7 few TRBV27 TGTGCCAGCAAGCTCTTCCAGGGTTCTTCGTACGAGCAGTACTTC CASKLFQGSSYEQYF
13 - TRBJ2-3 - TRBV7-2 TGTGCCAGCAGCCTCCTTGAGTCAGATACGCAGTATTTT CASSLLESDTQYF
15 TRBD1 TRBJ1-2 - TRBV29-1 TGCAGCGTTGAAGATCCGGACAGGGGCGGCTATGGCTACACCTTC CSVEDPDRGGYGYTF
14 - TRBJ1-5 few TRBV27 TGTGCCAGCACCGGAGTTGGAAACAATCAGCCCCAGCATTTT CASTGVGNNQPQHF
15 TRBD1 TRBJ1-6 - TRBV9 TGTGCCAGCAGCGTAGATGGGAACAGGGGGTCACCCCTCCACTTT CASSVDGNRGSPLHF
14 TRBD2 TRBJ2-3 few TRBV5-1 TGCGCCAGCAGCGGGACTAGCGGCCCAAATACGCAGTATTTT CASSGTSGPNTQYF
13 - TRBJ1-1 - TRBV18 TGTGCCAGCGCAGGACAAGTTAACACTGAAGCTTTCTTT CASAGQVNTEAFF
11 - TRBJ1-4 - TRBV20-1 TGCAGTGCGCTGACAGTAGAAAAACTGTTTTTT CSALTVEKLFF
13 - TRBJ2-3 many TRBV18 TGTGCCAGCTCACCTCCTAGCACAGATACGCAGTATTTT CASSPPSTDTQYF
13 - TRBJ2-7 many TRBV19 TGTGCCAGTACCCAGGTGGGCCGTTCCGAGCAGTACTTC CASTQVGRSEQYF
11 - TRBJ2-1 few TRBV21-1 TGTGCCAGCAGCCTCGGCAATGAGCAGTTCTTC CASSLGNEQFF
14 TRBD2 TRBJ2-7 - TRBV6-5 TGTGCCAGCAGCCCACTAGCGGTGCTCGGCGAGCAGTACTTC CASSPLAVLGEQYF
16 TRBD2 TRBJ2-3 - TRBV5-1 TGCGCCAGCACGGGACTAGCGGGGTCCGGCACAGATACGCAGTATTTT CASTGLAGSGTDTQYF
19 TRBD1 TRBJ1-2 few TRBV7-9 TGTGCCAGCAGCCCGGTCCCGGGGACAGGGTCCCAGTCTAACTATGGCTACACCTTC CASSPVPGTGSQSNYGYTF
13 - TRBJ1-5 few TRBV7-2 TGTGCCAGCAGCTTAGATCCCCGTCAGCCCCAGCATTTT CASSLDPRQPQHF
15 TRBD1 TRBJ1-2 - TRBV9 TGTGCCAGCAGCGTCGGGACAGCCGCTCTCTATGGCTACACCTTC CASSVGTAALYGYTF
17 TRBD1 TRBJ1-1 - TRBV27 TGTGCCAGCAAGAGAGCCGGGACAGGGGTCATGAACACTGAAGCTTTCTTT CASKRAGTGVMNTEAFF
15 TRBD1 TRBJ2-7 few TRBV11-2 TGTGCCAGCAGCTTAAATCTGGGACAGCCGTTGGAGCAGTACTTC CASSLNLGQPLEQYF
15 TRBD2 TRBJ2-3 few TRBV19 TGTGCCAGTAGTATGTCGGGACTAGGGACAGATACGCAGTATTTT CASSMSGLGTDTQYF
15 - TRBJ1-2 - TRBV4-3 TGCGCCAGCAGCCCTTCTAAGGGGCCATACTATGGCTACACCTTC CASSPSKGPYYGYTF
18 TRBD2 TRBJ2-3 few TRBV5-4 TGTGCCAGCAGCAGCGGACTAGCGGGGGGTTGGAGTAGAGATACGCAGTATTTT CASSSGLAGGWSRDTQYF
15 - TRBJ2-7 - TRBV27 TGTGCCAGCAGTTTGCCCCGACAGACCTACTACGAGCAGTACTTC CASSLPRQTYYEQYF
15 TRBD2 TRBJ2-7 - TRBV9 TGTGCCAGCAGCGTTGGGACTAGCGGGGGCTACGAGCAGTACTTC CASSVGTSGGYEQYF
16 TRBD2 TRBJ2-1 - TRBV5-1 TGCGCCAGCAGCTTGGGTGGACTAGCCTCCTACAATGAGCAGTTCTTC CASSLGGLASYNEQFF
13 - TRBJ2-5 - TRBV30 TGTGCCTGGAGTGCGGTGGACAGAGAGACCCAGTACTTC CAWSAVDRETQYF
16 TRBD2 TRBJ2-2 - TRBV6-6 TGTGCCAGCAGATATAGCGGGGGGGCGAACACCGGGGAGCTGTTTTTT CASRYSGGANTGELFF
12 TRBD1 TRBJ1-2 - TRBV6-4 TGTGCCAGCAGGGGGACAGGCGAGGCCTACACCTTC CASRGTGEAYTF
15 - TRBJ2-7 - TRBV6-6 TGTGCCAGCAGAAAAACAGGACAGTCGCCCTACGAGCAGTACTTC CASRKTGQSPYEQYF
16 TRBD1 TRBJ2-7 few TRBV5-1 TGCGCCAGCAGCCTGGCCGGGACAGGGCCAACCTACGAGCAGTACTTC CASSLAGTGPTYEQYF
14 TRBD2 TRBJ2-7 - TRBV5-6 TGTGCCAGCAGCTTGTACGGGGGGGAGTACGAGCAGTACTTC CASSLYGGEYEQYF
15 TRBD2 TRBJ2-4 - TRBV13 TGTGCCAGCAGCCGACGGACTAGCGGCTTAGACATTCAGTACTTC CASSRRTSGLDIQYF
16 - TRBJ1-1 - TRBV5-6 TGTGCCAGCAGCTTGCTGGGGGCAGGGGTTGGGACTGAAGCTTTCTTT CASSLLGAGVGTEAFF
13 - TRBJ1-5 few TRBV6-5 TGTGCCAGCAGTTACTCGAGGAATCAGCCCCAGCATTTT CASSYSRNQPQHF
15 TRBD1 TRBJ2-5 - TRBV9 TGTGCCAGCAGCGACCTTGACAGGGGCCAAGAGACCCAGTACTTC CASSDLDRGQETQYF
15 TRBD1 TRBJ1-4 few TRBV28 TGTGCCAGCGGCCAACAGCCGGGACAGGGGGAAAAACTGTTTTTT CASGQQPGQGEKLFF
13 - TRBJ2-5 - TRBV5-1 TGCGCCAGCAGCTTGGATCAGCGGGAGACCCAGTACTTC CASSLDQRETQYF
16 TRBD2 TRBJ2-7 - TRBV11-2 TGTGCCAGCAGCCGGGGACTAGCGGGAGTTTGGGACGAGCAGTACTTC CASSRGLAGVWDEQYF
13 TRBD1 TRBJ2-2 many TRBV15 TGTGCCACCAGCAGAGACAAGGGACAGGAGCACCATTTT CATSRDKGQEHHF
16 TRBD2 TRBJ2-1 - TRBV10-1 TGCGCCAGCAGTGAGCCAGCGGGGGGCGGCAGGAATGAGCAGTTCTTC CASSEPAGGGRNEQFF
13 - TRBJ1-4 few TRBV25-1 TGTGCCAGCAGACAGGGCTACAATGAAAAACTGTTTTTT CASRQGYNEKLFF
13 - TRBJ2-5 - TRBV6-1 TGTGCCAGCAAGCTGAGTACCCAAGAGACCCAGTACTTC CASKLSTQETQYF
13 - TRBJ2-7 few TRBV13 TGTGCCAGCAGCCTGAGGCGGTCCTACGAGCAGTACTTC CASSLRRSYEQYF